What follows is one T cell receptor beta chain and its context. Its specificity is not known. The data were obtained in a study of cytomegalovirus exposure and HLA in healthy donors. Across the whole study: When 398 donors were genotyped, 80% to 90% of them were found to fall in the Caucasian-associated ancestry cluster. Study outcomes and limitations: Common viral pathogens seemed, in a later analysis, to connect with several of the most significant clusters. Reportedly, HLA-A and HLA-B alleles of most subjects were accurately predicted from TCR beta. Sequencing likely generated an artifact that appeared as a cluster of highly shared sequence variants.

It was with 60 Vbeta and 13 Jbeta primers that the PCR ran. TCRdb keeps only in-frame clones here, not all; method: immunoSEQ multiplex PCR. This sample yields 150,000 to 200,000 clones, of which 75% are seen a single time; roughly 3% belongs to the top ten. The CDR3 length is 14 residues. Germline V gene lookup returns CDR1 MNHNS and CDR2 SASEGT. V gave up 6 bases and J gave up 4 bases, with 16 bases separating them. The sequence was obtained from a woman aged 45 to 65 in good health and CMV-seropositive. The chain carries TRBV6-1 and TRBJ2-7; perhaps TRBD1 as D (6 bases). The sample taken for sequencing was PBMCs. The CDR3 sequence: CASSWTEIPYEQYF. In DNA, the CDR3 is TGTGCCAGCAGCTGGACAGAGATTCCTTACGAGCAGTACTTC.